This T cell receptor (beta chain) was observed in a study of CD4 T cells in relation to SARS-CoV-2 and coronaviruses. Trimming removed 2 bases at V and 1 base at J, with 11 bases between. CDR1 is SGHAT and CDR2 is FQDESV in the germline V gene (reference sequence). CDR3 length: 15 amino acids. This clone was seen a handful of times. TCRdb's table, derived via immunoSEQ multiplex PCR, lists solely in-frame clones and lacks some. The table has approximately 38,000 clones, roughly 90% seen once. The rearrangement joins TRBV11-1 to TRBJ1-1; no reliable D call. This receptor was taken from an adult with COVID-19. Material for sequencing was memory CD4+ T cells from PBMCs. The CDR3 coding sequence is TGTGCCAGCAGCTTAAACGGAGGGTCGAACACTGAAGCTTTCTTT. This sequence encodes CASSLNGGSNTEAFF.